These T cell receptor beta chains were read from a single sample in a study of blood T cell repertoires in COVID-19. Measured with immunoSEQ multiplex PCR; TCRdb has only the in-frame clones, and not every one. Of 100,000 to 150,000 clones in the sample, 60% to 80% were seen once. The specimen was peripheral blood. These receptors were obtained from a man aged 60 to 69 with acute or convalescent COVID-19. The CDR3 runs from the conserved cysteine through the conserved F or W. Fields, in order: J gene, clone size, D gene, V gene, CDR3 protein, CDR3 DNA. D genes are given only for firm matches. Part of the rows lack a size; the others show once, few, many or a class for expanded clones.

j_gene: TRBJ1-1
abundance: once
d_gene: .
v_gene: TRBV29-1
CDR3aa: CSVEGTAMNTEAFF
CDR3nt: TGCAGCGTTGAAGGGACAGCGATGAACACTGAAGCTTTCTTT

j_gene: TRBJ2-7
abundance: .
d_gene: TRBD1
v_gene: TRBV7-9
CDR3aa: CASSGTGYTYEQYF
CDR3nt: TGTGCCAGCAGCGGGACAGGGTACACCTACGAGCAGTACTTC

j_gene: TRBJ1-2
abundance: .
d_gene: TRBD1
v_gene: TRBV3-1/TRBV3-2
CDR3aa: CASSPPQTGTGSTF
CDR3nt: TGTGCCAGCAGCCCCCCCCAGACAGGGACGGGTTCCACCTTC

j_gene: TRBJ1-1
abundance: .
d_gene: TRBD1
v_gene: TRBV5-1
CDR3aa: CASSLQGAANTEAFF
CDR3nt: TGCGCCAGCAGCTTGCAGGGGGCCGCGAACACTGAAGCTTTCTTT

j_gene: TRBJ1-5
abundance: .
d_gene: .
v_gene: TRBV2
CDR3aa: CASSAVTGGNQPQHF
CDR3nt: TGTGCCAGCAGCGCTGTGACAGGCGGGAATCAGCCCCAGCATTTT

j_gene: TRBJ1-3
abundance: once
d_gene: .
v_gene: TRBV5-1
CDR3aa: CASSLGQLNSGNTIYF
CDR3nt: TGCGCCAGCAGCTTGGGACAATTGAACTCTGGAAACACCATATATTTT

j_gene: TRBJ2-5
abundance: .
d_gene: TRBD2
v_gene: TRBV10-3
CDR3aa: CAISTGLAGGAQYF
CDR3nt: TGTGCCATCAGTACCGGACTAGCGGGGGGGGCCCAGTACTTC

j_gene: TRBJ2-7
abundance: .
d_gene: TRBD1
v_gene: TRBV13
CDR3aa: CASSLVLGTGRTYEQYF
CDR3nt: TGTGCCAGCAGCTTAGTATTAGGGACAGGAAGAACCTACGAGCAGTACTTC

j_gene: TRBJ2-7
abundance: few
d_gene: .
v_gene: TRBV5-6
CDR3aa: CASSFAGIVHYEQYF
CDR3nt: TGTGCCAGCAGCTTCGCAGGAATCGTCCATTACGAGCAGTACTTC

j_gene: TRBJ1-5
abundance: many
d_gene: TRBD1
v_gene: TRBV19
CDR3aa: CASSIGLGTGVNQPQHF
CDR3nt: TGTGCCAGTAGTATTGGGTTGGGGACAGGGGTTAATCAGCCCCAGCATTTT

j_gene: TRBJ2-7
abundance: .
d_gene: .
v_gene: TRBV30
CDR3aa: CAWSVLGDEQYF
CDR3nt: TGTGCCTGGAGTGTTTTAGGGGATGAGCAGTACTTC

j_gene: TRBJ2-7
abundance: .
d_gene: .
v_gene: TRBV28
CDR3aa: CASSLIGAYEQYF
CDR3nt: TGTGCCAGCAGTTTAATCGGGGCCTACGAGCAGTACTTC

j_gene: TRBJ2-5
abundance: .
d_gene: TRBD2
v_gene: TRBV20-1
CDR3aa: CSASTSGQETQYF
CDR3nt: TGCAGTGCTAGTACTAGCGGCCAAGAGACCCAGTACTTC

j_gene: TRBJ1-5
abundance: .
d_gene: .
v_gene: TRBV7-3
CDR3aa: CATQGGGQPQHF
CDR3nt: TGTGCCACCCAGGGAGGAGGTCAGCCCCAGCATTTT

j_gene: TRBJ2-5
abundance: .
d_gene: .
v_gene: TRBV7-2
CDR3aa: CASSLQIQETQYF
CDR3nt: TGTGCCAGCAGCTTACAGATACAAGAGACCCAGTACTTC

j_gene: TRBJ1-3
abundance: .
d_gene: .
v_gene: TRBV5-6
CDR3aa: CASSLQGVLNSGNTIYF
CDR3nt: TGTGCCAGCAGCTTACAAGGGGTCCTAAACTCTGGAAACACCATATATTTT

j_gene: TRBJ2-2
abundance: .
d_gene: TRBD2
v_gene: TRBV30
CDR3aa: CAWSATGTSGGGTGELFF
CDR3nt: TGTGCCTGGAGTGCAACCGGGACTAGCGGGGGGGGCACCGGGGAGCTGTTTTTT

j_gene: TRBJ2-7
abundance: once
d_gene: .
v_gene: TRBV5-1
CDR3aa: CASSRVGGGESYEQYF
CDR3nt: TGCGCCAGCAGCCGCGTGGGGGGTGGAGAGTCCTACGAGCAGTACTTC

j_gene: TRBJ1-5
abundance: once
d_gene: TRBD1
v_gene: TRBV6-6
CDR3aa: CASSDRAGQPQHF
CDR3nt: TGTGCCAGCAGCGACAGGGCCGGTCAGCCCCAGCATTTT

j_gene: TRBJ1-2
abundance: once
d_gene: TRBD1
v_gene: TRBV5-1
CDR3aa: CASSLGQGEWGYTF
CDR3nt: TGCGCCAGCAGCCTGGGACAGGGAGAATGGGGCTACACCTTC

j_gene: TRBJ1-3
abundance: .
d_gene: .
v_gene: TRBV7-2
CDR3aa: CASRTSVISGNTIYF
CDR3nt: TGTGCCAGCAGGACCAGCGTCATCTCTGGAAACACCATATATTTT

j_gene: TRBJ2-7
abundance: once
d_gene: .
v_gene: TRBV7-2
CDR3aa: CASSLDGREPAYEQYF
CDR3nt: TGTGCCAGCAGCTTAGACGGACGGGAGCCTGCCTACGAGCAGTACTTC

j_gene: TRBJ1-6
abundance: .
d_gene: TRBD1
v_gene: TRBV5-1
CDR3aa: CASTSGQALNSPLHF
CDR3nt: TGCGCCAGCACGTCGGGACAGGCTCTTAATTCACCCCTCCACTTT

j_gene: TRBJ1-2
abundance: .
d_gene: TRBD1
v_gene: TRBV7-2
CDR3aa: CASSVPGTGAAYGYTF
CDR3nt: TGTGCCAGCAGCGTCCCCGGGACAGGGGCTGCCTATGGCTACACCTTC

j_gene: TRBJ1-5
abundance: .
d_gene: .
v_gene: TRBV6-5
CDR3aa: CASRRVWNQPQHF
CDR3nt: TGTGCCAGCAGGAGGGTATGGAATCAGCCCCAGCATTTT

j_gene: TRBJ2-1
abundance: .
d_gene: .
v_gene: TRBV9
CDR3aa: CASSVRGLGEQFF
CDR3nt: TGTGCCAGCAGCGTCAGGGGATTAGGGGAGCAGTTCTTC

j_gene: TRBJ1-2
abundance: .
d_gene: .
v_gene: TRBV2
CDR3aa: CASSEPRPGLSYGYTF
CDR3nt: TGTGCCAGCAGTGAACCCCGACCGGGTCTTTCCTATGGCTACACCTTC

j_gene: TRBJ1-2
abundance: .
d_gene: .
v_gene: TRBV19
CDR3aa: CASSIERGSANYGYTF
CDR3nt: TGTGCCAGTAGTATAGAAAGAGGGAGCGCTAACTATGGCTACACCTTC

j_gene: TRBJ2-7
abundance: .
d_gene: .
v_gene: TRBV20-1
CDR3aa: CSARGDYEQYF
CDR3nt: TGCAGTGCTAGAGGAGACTACGAGCAGTACTTC

j_gene: TRBJ1-2
abundance: .
d_gene: TRBD1
v_gene: TRBV7-2
CDR3aa: CASRRPGQGKDGYTF
CDR3nt: TGTGCCAGCAGACGACCCGGACAGGGAAAGGATGGCTACACCTTC

j_gene: TRBJ2-7
abundance: .
d_gene: .
v_gene: TRBV23-1
CDR3aa: CASSRRGFHSYEQYF
CDR3nt: TGCGCCAGCAGTCGGAGGGGCTTCCATTCCTACGAGCAGTACTTC

j_gene: TRBJ1-3
abundance: .
d_gene: .
v_gene: TRBV15
CDR3aa: CATSPRQSGGNTIYF
CDR3nt: TGTGCCACCAGCCCCAGACAGTCGGGTGGAAACACCATATATTTT

j_gene: TRBJ1-1
abundance: once
d_gene: TRBD1
v_gene: TRBV6-5
CDR3aa: CASRGQRNTEAFF
CDR3nt: TGTGCCAGCAGGGGACAGAGGAACACTGAAGCTTTCTTT

j_gene: TRBJ1-2
abundance: few
d_gene: .
v_gene: TRBV2
CDR3aa: CASRGALRSVISGYTF
CDR3nt: TGTGCCAGCAGAGGGGCTTTACGGTCTGTGATTTCTGGCTACACCTTC

j_gene: TRBJ1-2
abundance: few
d_gene: .
v_gene: TRBV3-1/TRBV3-2
CDR3aa: CASSPATNYGYTF
CDR3nt: TGTGCCAGCAGCCCAGCGACGAACTATGGCTACACCTTC

j_gene: TRBJ2-1
abundance: .
d_gene: .
v_gene: TRBV24-1
CDR3aa: CATSDVGGGANEQFF
CDR3nt: TGTGCCACCAGTGACGTAGGAGGGGGGGCTAATGAGCAGTTCTTC

j_gene: TRBJ2-1
abundance: once
d_gene: .
v_gene: TRBV24-1
CDR3aa: CATSDSAVGIAAKEQFF
CDR3nt: TGTGCCACCAGTGACTCTGCTGTTGGGATAGCGGCAAAGGAGCAGTTCTTC

j_gene: TRBJ1-2
abundance: .
d_gene: .
v_gene: TRBV30
CDR3aa: CAWSVPGAAGGYTF
CDR3nt: TGTGCCTGGAGTGTCCCGGGGGCAGCGGGAGGCTACACCTTC

j_gene: TRBJ2-7
abundance: .
d_gene: .
v_gene: TRBV10-2
CDR3aa: CASSERGHEQYF
CDR3nt: TGCGCCAGCAGTGAGAGGGGCCACGAGCAGTACTTC

j_gene: TRBJ2-7
abundance: many
d_gene: .
v_gene: TRBV4-2
CDR3aa: CASSHLGAYEQYF
CDR3nt: TGTGCCAGCAGCCACCTAGGCGCCTACGAGCAGTACTTC

j_gene: TRBJ1-2
abundance: .
d_gene: TRBD1
v_gene: TRBV5-1
CDR3aa: CASSPTGGADGYTF
CDR3nt: TGCGCCAGCAGCCCAACAGGGGGCGCGGATGGCTACACCTTC

j_gene: TRBJ1-5
abundance: .
d_gene: .
v_gene: TRBV5-4
CDR3aa: CASSLVTGGGNQPQHF
CDR3nt: TGTGCCAGCAGCTTGGTAACTGGGGGCGGCAATCAGCCCCAGCATTTT

j_gene: TRBJ2-1
abundance: .
d_gene: .
v_gene: TRBV2
CDR3aa: CASRETRGVYNEQFF
CDR3nt: TGTGCCAGCAGGGAGACTAGAGGCGTCTACAATGAGCAGTTCTTC